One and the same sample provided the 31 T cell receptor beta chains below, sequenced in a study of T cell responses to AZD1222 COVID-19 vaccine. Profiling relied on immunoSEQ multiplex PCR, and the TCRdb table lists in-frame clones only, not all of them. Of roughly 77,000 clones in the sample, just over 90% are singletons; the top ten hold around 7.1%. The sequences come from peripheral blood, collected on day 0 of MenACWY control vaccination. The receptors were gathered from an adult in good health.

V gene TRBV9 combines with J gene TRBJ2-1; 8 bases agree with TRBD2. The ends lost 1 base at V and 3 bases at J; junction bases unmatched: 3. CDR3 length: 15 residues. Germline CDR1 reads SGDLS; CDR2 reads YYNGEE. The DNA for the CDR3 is TGTGCCAGCAGCGTAAGTAGCGGGGACTACAATGAGCAGTTCTTC. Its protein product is CASSVSSGDYNEQFF.

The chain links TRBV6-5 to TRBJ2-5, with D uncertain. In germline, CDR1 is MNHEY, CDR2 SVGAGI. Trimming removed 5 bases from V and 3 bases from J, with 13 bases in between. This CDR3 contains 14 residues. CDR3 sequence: CASSRRAPEETQYF. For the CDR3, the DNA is TGTGCCAGCAGTCGACGGGCTCCAGAAGAGACCCAGTACTTC.

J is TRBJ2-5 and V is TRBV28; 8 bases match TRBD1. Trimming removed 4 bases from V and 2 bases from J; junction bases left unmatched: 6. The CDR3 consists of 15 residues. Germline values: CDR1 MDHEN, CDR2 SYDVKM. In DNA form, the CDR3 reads TGTGCCAGCAGTTCCTCCGGGACAGGTCAAGAGACCCAGTACTTC. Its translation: CASSSSGTGQETQYF.

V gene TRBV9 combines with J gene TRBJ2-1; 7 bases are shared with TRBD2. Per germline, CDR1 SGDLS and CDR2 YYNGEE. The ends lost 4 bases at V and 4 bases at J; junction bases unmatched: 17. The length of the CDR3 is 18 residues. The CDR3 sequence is CASSPGGTSPRGYNEQFF. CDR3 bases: TGTGCCAGCAGCCCGGGGGGAACTAGCCCACGAGGGTACAATGAGCAGTTCTTC.

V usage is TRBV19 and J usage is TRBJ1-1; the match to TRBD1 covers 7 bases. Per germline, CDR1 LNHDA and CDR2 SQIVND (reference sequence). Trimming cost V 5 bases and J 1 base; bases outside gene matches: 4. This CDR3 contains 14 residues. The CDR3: CASSAGQSNTEAFF. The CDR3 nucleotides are TGTGCCAGTAGTGCGGGACAGTCGAACACTGAAGCTTTCTTT.

In DNA form, the CDR3 reads TGCGCCAGCAGCCAAGCCCATGCAGGGTCCTACGAGCAGTACTTC. It translates to CASSQAHAGSYEQYF. The rearrangement links TRBV4-3 to TRBJ2-7, with D maybe TRBD1 (5 bases). The CDR3 has 15 residues. The germline V and J ends were trimmed by 1 base and 1 base, with 11 bases remaining between them. Per germline, CDR1 LGHNA and CDR2 YSLEER.

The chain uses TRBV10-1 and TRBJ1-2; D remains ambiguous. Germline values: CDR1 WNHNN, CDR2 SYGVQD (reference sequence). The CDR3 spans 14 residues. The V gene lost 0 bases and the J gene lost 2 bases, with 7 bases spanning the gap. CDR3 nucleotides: TGCGCCAGCAGTGAGTCCGGGCGGAACTATGGCTACACCTTC. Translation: CASSESGRNYGYTF.

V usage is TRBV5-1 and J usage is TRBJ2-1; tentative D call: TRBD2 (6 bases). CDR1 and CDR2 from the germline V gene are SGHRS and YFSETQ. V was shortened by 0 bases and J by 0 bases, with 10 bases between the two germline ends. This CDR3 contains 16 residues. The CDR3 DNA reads TGCGCCAGCAGCTTGGCTAGCGACCCCTCCTACAATGAGCAGTTCTTC. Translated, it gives CASSLASDPSYNEQFF.

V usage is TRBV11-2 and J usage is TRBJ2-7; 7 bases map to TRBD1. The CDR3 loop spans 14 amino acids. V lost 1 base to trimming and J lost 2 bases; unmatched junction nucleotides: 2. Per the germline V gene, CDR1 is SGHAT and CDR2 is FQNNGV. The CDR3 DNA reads TGTGCCAGCAGCTTAGTACAGGGGACCTACGAGCAGTACTTC. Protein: CASSLVQGTYEQYF.

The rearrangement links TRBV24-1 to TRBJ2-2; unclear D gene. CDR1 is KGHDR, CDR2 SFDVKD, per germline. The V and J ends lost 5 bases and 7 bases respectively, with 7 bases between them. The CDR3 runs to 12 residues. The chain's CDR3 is CATSVGIGELFF. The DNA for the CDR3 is TGTGCCACCAGTGTAGGAATCGGGGAGCTGTTTTTT.

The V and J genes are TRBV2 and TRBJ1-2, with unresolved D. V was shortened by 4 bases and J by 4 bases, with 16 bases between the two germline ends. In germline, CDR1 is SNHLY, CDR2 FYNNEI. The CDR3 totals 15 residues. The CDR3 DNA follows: TGTGCCAGCAGTGTGACCGCACCCAGACCCTATGGCTACACCTTC. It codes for CASSVTAPRPYGYTF.

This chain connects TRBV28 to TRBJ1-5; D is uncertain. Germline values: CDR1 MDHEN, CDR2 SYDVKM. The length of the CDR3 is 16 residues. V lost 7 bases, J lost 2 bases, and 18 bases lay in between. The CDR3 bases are TGTGCCAGCACCAATCCCGGCCGAGGAGGCAATCAGCCCCAGCATTTT. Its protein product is CASTNPGRGGNQPQHF.

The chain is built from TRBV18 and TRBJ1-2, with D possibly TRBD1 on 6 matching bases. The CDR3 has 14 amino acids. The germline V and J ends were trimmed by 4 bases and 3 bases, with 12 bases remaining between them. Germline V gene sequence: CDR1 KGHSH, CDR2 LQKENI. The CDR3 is CASSQRQADYGYTF. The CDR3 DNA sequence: TGTGCCAGCTCACAAAGACAGGCGGACTATGGCTACACCTTC.

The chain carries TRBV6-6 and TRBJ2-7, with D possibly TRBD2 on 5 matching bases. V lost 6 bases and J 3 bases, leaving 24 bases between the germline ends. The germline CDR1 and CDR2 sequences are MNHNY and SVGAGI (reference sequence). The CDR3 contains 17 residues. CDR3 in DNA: TGTGCCAGCAGCCGAGCCGACGGGGTGAGACAATACTACGAGCAGTACTTC. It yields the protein CASSRADGVRQYYEQYF.

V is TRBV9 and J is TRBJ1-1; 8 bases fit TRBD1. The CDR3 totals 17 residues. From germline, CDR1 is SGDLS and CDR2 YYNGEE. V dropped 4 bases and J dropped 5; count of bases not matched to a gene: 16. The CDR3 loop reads CASSPPWGTGERTEAFF. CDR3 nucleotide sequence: TGTGCCAGCAGCCCCCCCTGGGGGACAGGTGAACGGACTGAAGCTTTCTTT.

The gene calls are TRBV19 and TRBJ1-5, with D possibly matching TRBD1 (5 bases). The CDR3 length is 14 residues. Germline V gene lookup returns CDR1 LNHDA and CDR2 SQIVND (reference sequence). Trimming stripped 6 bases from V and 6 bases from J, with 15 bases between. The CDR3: CASRGETPSQPQHF. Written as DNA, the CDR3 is TGTGCCAGTAGAGGGGAGACACCGAGTCAGCCCCAGCATTTT.

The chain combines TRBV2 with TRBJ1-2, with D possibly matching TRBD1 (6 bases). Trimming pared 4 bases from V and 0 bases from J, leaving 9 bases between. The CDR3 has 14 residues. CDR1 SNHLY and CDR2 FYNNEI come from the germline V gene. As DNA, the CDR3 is TGTGCCAGCAGTGGGGACACGGCTAACTATGGCTACACCTTC. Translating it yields CASSGDTANYGYTF.

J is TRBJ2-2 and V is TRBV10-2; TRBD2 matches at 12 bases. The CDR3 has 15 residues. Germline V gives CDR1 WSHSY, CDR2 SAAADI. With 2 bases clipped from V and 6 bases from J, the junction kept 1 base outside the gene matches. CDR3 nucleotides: TGCGCCAGCAGTGAGCTAGCGGGAGGGCCCGGGGAGCTGTTTTTT. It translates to CASSELAGGPGELFF.

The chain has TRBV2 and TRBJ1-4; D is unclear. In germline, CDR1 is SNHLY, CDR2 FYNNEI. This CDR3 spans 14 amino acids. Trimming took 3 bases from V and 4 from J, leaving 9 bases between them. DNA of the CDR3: TGTGCCAGCAGTGACAGCTCATATAATGAAAAACTGTTTTTT. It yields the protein CASSDSSYNEKLFF.

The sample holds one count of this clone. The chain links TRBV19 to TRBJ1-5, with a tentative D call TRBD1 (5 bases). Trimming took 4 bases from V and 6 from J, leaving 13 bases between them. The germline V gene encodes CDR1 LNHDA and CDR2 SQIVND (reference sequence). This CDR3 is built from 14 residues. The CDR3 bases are TGTGCCAGTAGTAGTGTGCTCGGGGGTCAGCCCCAGCATTTT. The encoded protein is CASSSVLGGQPQHF. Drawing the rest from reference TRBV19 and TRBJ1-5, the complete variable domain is DGGITQSPKYLFRKEGQNVTLSCEQNLNHDAMYWYRQDPGQGLRLIYYSQIVNDFQKGDIAEGYSVSREKKESFPLTVTSAQKNPTAFYLCASSSVLGGQPQHFGDGTRLSIL.

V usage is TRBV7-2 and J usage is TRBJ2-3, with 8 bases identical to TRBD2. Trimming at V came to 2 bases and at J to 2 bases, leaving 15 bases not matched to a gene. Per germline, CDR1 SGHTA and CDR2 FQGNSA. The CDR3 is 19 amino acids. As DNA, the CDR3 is TGTGCCAGCAGCTTAAGCCCGGCGGGGGGCCTTGCTGACACAGATACGCAGTATTTT. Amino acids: CASSLSPAGGLADTDTQYF.

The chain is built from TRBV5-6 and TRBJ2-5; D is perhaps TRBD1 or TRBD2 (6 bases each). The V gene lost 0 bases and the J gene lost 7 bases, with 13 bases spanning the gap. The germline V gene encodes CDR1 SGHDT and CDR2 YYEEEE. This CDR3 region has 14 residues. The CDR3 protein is CASSLVGGGGTQYF. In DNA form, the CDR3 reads TGTGCCAGCAGCTTGGTCGGGGGCGGTGGGACCCAGTACTTC.

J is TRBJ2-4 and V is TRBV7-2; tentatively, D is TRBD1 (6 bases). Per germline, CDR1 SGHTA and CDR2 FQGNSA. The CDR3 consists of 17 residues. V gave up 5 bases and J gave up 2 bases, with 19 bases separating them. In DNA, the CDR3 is TGTGCCAGCAGCCCCGGTTGGGGGCGCGGTTCCAAAAACATTCAGTACTTC. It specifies CASSPGWGRGSKNIQYF.

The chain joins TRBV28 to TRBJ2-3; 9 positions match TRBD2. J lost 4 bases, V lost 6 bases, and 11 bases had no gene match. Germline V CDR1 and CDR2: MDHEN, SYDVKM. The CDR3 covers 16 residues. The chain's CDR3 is CASSRPAGGSADTQYF. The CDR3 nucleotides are TGTGCCAGCAGCAGACCGGCGGGGGGGAGCGCAGATACGCAGTATTTT.

Written as DNA, the CDR3 is TGTGCCACCAGTGATTCGGGTTTTAATGGCTACACCTTC. Residues: CATSDSGFNGYTF. This rearrangement joins TRBV24-1 to TRBJ1-2; no clear D. Germline CDR1 is KGHDR and CDR2 is SFDVKD. The CDR3 contains 13 residues. Between the trimmed V and J ends, which lost 2 bases and 6 bases, there was a span of 9 bases.

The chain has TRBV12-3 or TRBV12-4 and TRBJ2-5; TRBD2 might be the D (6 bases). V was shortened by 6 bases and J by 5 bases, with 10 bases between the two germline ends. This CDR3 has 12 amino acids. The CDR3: CASSLGRETQYF. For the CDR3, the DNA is TGTGCCAGCAGCCTAGGGAGGGAGACCCAGTACTTC.

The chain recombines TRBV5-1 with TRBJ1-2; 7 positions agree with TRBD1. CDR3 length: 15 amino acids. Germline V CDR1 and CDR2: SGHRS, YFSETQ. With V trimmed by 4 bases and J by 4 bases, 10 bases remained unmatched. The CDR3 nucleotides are TGCGCCAGCAGCCCGGAAGGGGGCCGGAGCTATGGCTACACCTTC. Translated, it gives CASSPEGGRSYGYTF.

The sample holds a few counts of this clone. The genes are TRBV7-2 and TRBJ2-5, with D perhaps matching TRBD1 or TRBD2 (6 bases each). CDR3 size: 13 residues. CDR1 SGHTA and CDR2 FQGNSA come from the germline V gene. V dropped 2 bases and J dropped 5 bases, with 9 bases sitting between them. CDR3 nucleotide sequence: TGTGCCAGCAGCTTACAGGGGAGGGAGACCCAGTACTTC. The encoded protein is CASSLQGRETQYF.

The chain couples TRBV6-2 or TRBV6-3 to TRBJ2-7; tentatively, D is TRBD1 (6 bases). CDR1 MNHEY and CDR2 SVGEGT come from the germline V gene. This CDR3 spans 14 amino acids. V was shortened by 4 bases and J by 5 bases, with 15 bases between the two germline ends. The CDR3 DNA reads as TGTGCCAGCAGTTCGAATTTCAGGGGCGACGAGCAGTACTTC. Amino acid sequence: CASSSNFRGDEQYF.

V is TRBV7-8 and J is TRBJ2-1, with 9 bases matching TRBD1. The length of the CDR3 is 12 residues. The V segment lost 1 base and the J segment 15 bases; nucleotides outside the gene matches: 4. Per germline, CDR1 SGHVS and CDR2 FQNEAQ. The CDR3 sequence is CASSLEIQGAFF. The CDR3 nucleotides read TGTGCCAGCAGCTTAGAGATACAGGGGGCGTTCTTC.

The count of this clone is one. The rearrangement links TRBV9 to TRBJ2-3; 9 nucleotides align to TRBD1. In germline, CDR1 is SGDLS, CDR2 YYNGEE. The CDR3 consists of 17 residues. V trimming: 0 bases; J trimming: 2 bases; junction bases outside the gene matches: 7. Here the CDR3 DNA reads TGTGCCAGCAGCGTAGTCCCGACAGGGGGGAACACAGATACGCAGTATTTT. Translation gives CASSVVPTGGNTDTQYF. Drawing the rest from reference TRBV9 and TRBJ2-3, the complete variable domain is DSGVTQTPKHLITATGQRVTLRCSPRSGDLSVYWYQQSLDQGLQFLIQYYNGEERAKGNILERFSAQQFPDLHSELNLSSLELGDSALYFCASSVVPTGGNTDTQYFGPGTRLTVL.